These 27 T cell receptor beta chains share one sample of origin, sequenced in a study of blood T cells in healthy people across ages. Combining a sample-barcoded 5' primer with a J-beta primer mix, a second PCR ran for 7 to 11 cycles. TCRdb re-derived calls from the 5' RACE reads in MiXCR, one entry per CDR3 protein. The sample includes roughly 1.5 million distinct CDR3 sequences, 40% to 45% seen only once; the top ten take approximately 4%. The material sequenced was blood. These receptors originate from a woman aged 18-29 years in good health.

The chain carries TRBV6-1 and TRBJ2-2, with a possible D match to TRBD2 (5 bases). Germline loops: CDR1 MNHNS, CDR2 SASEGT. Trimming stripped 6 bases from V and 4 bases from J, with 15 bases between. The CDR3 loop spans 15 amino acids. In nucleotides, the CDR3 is TGTGCCAGCAGCCCGTCTAGGGCGGGCACCGGGGAGCTGTTTTTT. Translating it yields CASSPSRAGTGELFF.

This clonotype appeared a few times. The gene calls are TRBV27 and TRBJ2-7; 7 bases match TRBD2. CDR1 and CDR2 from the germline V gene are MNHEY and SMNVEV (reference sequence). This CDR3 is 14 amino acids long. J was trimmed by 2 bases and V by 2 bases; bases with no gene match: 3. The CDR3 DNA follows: TGTGCCAGCAGTTTACGGGGGGAGACCTACGAGCAGTACTTC. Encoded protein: CASSLRGETYEQYF.

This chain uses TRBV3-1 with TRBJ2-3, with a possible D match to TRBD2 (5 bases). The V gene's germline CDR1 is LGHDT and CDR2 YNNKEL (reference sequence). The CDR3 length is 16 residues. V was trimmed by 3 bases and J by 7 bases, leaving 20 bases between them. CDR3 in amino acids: CASSQGRRGPGNTQYF. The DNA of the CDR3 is TGTGCCAGCAGCCAGGGTAGGCGAGGGCCGGGAAATACGCAGTATTTT.

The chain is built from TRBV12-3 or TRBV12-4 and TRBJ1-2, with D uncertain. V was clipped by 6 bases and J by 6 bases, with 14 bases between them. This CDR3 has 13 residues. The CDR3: CASRPRTENGYTF. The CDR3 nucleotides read TGTGCCAGCAGACCCAGGACCGAAAATGGCTACACCTTC.

CDR3 nucleotides: TGTGCCAGCACCACGGGACTACGGGGGAGGAACACTGAAGCTTTCTTT. Amino acid sequence: CASTTGLRGRNTEAFF. The chain combines TRBV28 with TRBJ1-1, with a weak D call TRBD1 (5 bases). CDR1 and CDR2 from the germline V gene are MDHEN and SYDVKM. CDR3 length: 16 residues. With 7 bases removed from V and 1 base from J, the gap between germline ends came to 19 bases.

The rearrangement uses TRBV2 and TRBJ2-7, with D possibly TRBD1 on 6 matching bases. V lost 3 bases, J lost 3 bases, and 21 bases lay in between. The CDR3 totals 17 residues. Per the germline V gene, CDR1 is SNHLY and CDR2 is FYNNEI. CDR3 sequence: CASSERAPPQDSYEQYF. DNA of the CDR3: TGTGCCAGCAGTGAGAGGGCCCCTCCACAGGACAGCTACGAGCAGTACTTC.

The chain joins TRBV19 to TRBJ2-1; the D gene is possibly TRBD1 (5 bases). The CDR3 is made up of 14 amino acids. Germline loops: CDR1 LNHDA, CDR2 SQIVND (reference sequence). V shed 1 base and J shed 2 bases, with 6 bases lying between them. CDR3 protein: CASSIGGTYNEQFF. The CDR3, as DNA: TGTGCCAGTAGTATAGGGGGCACCTACAATGAGCAGTTCTTC.

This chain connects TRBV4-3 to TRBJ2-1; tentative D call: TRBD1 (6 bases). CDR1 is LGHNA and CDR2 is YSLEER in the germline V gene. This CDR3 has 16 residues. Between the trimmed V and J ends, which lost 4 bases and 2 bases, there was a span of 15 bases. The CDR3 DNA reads TGCGCCAGCAGCCCACGGAATGAGGGGGCCTACAATGAGCAGTTCTTC. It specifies CASSPRNEGAYNEQFF.

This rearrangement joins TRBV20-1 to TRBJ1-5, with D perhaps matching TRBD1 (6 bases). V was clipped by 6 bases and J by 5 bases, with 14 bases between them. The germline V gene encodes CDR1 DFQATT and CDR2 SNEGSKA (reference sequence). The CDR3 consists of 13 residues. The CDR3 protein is CSANRDTYQPQHF. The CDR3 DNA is TGCAGTGCAAACCGGGACACCTATCAGCCCCAGCATTTT.

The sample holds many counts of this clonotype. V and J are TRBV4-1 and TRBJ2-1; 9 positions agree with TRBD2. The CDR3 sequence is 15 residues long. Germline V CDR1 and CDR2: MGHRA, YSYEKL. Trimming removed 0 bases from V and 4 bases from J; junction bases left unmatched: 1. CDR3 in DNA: TGCGCCAGCAGCCAAGAGCGGGGGGGATACAATGAGCAGTTCTTC. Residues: CASSQERGGYNEQFF.

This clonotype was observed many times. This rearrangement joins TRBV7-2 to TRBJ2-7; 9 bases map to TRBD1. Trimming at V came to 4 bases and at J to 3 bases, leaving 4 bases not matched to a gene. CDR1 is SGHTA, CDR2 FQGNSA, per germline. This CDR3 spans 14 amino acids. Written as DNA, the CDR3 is TGTGCCAGCAGCTCCGGGACAGGGCGCTACGAGCAGTACTTC. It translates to CASSSGTGRYEQYF.

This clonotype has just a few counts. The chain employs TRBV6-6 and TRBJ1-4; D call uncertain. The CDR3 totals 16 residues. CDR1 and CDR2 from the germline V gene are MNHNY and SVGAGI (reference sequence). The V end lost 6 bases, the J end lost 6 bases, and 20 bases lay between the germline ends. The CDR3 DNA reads TGTGCCAGCAGCCCACTGGTAGCGGGAAGGGATGAAAAACTGTTTTTT. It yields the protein CASSPLVAGRDEKLFF.

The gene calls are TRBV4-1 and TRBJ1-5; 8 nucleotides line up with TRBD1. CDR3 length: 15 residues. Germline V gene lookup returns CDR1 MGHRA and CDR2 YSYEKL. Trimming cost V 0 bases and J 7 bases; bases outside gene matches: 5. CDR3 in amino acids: CASSQEDRGGQPQHF. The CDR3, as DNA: TGCGCCAGCAGCCAAGAAGACAGGGGAGGACAGCCCCAGCATTTT.

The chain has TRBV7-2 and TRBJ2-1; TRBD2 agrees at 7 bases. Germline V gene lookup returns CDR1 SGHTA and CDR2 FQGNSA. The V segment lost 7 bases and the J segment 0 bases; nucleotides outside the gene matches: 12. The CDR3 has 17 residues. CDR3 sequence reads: CASTLTAGINSYNEQFF. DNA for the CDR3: TGTGCCAGCACCTTGACAGCGGGGATTAACTCCTACAATGAGCAGTTCTTC.

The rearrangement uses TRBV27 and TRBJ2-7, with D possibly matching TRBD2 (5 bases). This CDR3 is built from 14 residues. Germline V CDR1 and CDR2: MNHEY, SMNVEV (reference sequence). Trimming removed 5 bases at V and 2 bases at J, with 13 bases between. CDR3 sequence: CASSPLGSPYEQYF. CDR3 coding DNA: TGTGCCAGCAGTCCACTAGGGTCACCCTACGAGCAGTACTTC.

The CDR3 nucleotides read TGCGCCAGCAGCCTTTCAGGGTTTTCGGACTATGGCTACACCTTC. This gives the protein CASSLSGFSDYGYTF. V gene TRBV5-1 combines with J gene TRBJ1-2; D perhaps matches TRBD1 (5 bases). V gave up 4 bases and J gave up 3 bases, with 16 bases separating them. Germline V gene lookup returns CDR1 SGHRS and CDR2 YFSETQ. This CDR3 contains 15 residues.

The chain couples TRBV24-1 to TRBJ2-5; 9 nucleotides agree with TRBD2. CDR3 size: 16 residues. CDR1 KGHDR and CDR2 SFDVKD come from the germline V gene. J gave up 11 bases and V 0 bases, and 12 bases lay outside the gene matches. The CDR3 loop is CATSDLSSGRFDEQYF. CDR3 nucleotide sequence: TGTGCCACCAGTGATTTGAGTAGCGGGAGATTCGATGAGCAGTACTTC.

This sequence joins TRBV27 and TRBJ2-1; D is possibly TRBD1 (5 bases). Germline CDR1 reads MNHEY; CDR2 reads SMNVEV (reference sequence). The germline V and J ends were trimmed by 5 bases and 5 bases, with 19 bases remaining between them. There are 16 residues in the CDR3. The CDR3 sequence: CASSTRQCTTNNEQFF. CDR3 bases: TGTGCCAGCAGTACCAGACAGTGCACTACGAACAATGAGCAGTTCTTC.

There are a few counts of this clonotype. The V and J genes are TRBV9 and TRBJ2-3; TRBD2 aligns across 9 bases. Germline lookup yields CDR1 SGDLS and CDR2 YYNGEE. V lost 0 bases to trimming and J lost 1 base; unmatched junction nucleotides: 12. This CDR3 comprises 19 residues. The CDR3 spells CASSVAAGGLWGGTDTQYF. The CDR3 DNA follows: TGTGCCAGCAGCGTAGCGGCGGGGGGGCTTTGGGGGGGCACAGATACGCAGTATTTT. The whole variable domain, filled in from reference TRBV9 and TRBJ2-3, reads DSGVTQTPKHLITATGQRVTLRCSPRSGDLSVYWYQQSLDQGLQFLIQYYNGEERAKGNILERFSAQQFPDLHSELNLSSLELGDSALYFCASSVAAGGLWGGTDTQYFGPGTRLTVL.

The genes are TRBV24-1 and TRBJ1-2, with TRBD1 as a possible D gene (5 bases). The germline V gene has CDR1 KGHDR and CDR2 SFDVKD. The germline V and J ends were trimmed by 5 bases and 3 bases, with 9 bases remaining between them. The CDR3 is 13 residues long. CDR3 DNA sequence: TGTGCCACCAGTGCGGGACCGCACTATGGCTACACCTTC. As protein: CATSAGPHYGYTF.

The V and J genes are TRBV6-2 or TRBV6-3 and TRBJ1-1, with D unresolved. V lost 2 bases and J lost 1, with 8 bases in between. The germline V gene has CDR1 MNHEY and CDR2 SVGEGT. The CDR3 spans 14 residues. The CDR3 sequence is CASSYPPRNTEAFF. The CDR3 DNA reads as TGTGCCAGCAGTTACCCCCCGCGGAACACTGAAGCTTTCTTT.

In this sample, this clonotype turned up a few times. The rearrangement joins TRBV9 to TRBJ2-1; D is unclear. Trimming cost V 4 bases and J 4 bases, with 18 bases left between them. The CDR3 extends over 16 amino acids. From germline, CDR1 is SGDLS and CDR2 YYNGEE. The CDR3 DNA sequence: TGTGCCAGCAGCCTGGGCCATTACAAGGGTTACAATGAGCAGTTCTTC. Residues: CASSLGHYKGYNEQFF.

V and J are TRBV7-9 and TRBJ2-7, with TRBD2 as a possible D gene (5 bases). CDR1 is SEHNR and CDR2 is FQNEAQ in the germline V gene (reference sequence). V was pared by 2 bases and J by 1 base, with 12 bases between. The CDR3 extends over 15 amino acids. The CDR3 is CASSLRPGISYEQYF. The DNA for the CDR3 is TGTGCCAGCAGCTTACGACCGGGGATTTCCTACGAGCAGTACTTC.

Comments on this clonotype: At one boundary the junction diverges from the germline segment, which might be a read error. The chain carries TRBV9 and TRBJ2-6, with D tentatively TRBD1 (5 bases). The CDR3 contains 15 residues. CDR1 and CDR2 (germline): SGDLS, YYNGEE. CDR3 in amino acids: CASSVVMIGANVPTF. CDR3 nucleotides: TGTGCCAGCAGCGTAGTTATGATTGGGGCCAACGTCCCGACTTTC.

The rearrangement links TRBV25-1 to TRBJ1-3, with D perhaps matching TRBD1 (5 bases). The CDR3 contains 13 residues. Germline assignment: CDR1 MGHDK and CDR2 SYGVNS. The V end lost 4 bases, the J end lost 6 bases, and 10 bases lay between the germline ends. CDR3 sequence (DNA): TGTGCCAGCAGTGCGGGGGGGTTAAACACCATATATTTT. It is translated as CASSAGGLNTIYF. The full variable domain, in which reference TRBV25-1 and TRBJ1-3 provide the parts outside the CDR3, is EADIYQTPRYLVIGTGKKITLECSQTMGHDKMYWYQQDPGMELHLIHYSYGVNSTEKGDLSSESTVSRIRTEHFPLTLESARPSHTSQYLCASSAGGLNTIYFGEGSWLTVV.

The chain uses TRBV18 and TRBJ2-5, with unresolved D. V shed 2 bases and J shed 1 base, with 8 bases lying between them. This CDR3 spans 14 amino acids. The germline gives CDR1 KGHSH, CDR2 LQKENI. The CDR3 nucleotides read TGTGCCAGCTCACCATCCGATTTCCAAGAGACCCAGTACTTC. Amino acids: CASSPSDFQETQYF. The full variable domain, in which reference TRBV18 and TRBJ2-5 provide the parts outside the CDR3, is NAGVMQNPRHLVRRRGQEARLRCSPMKGHSHVYWYRQLPEEGLKFMVYLQKENIIDESGMPKERFSAEFPKEGPSILRIQQVVRGDSAAYFCASSPSDFQETQYFGPGTRLLVL.

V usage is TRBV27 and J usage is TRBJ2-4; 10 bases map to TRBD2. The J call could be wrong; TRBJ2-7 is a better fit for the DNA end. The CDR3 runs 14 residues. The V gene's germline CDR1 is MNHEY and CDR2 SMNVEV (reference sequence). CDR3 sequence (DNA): TGTGCCAGCAGTGTTAGCGGGGGGTCTAACGAGCAGTACTTC. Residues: CASSVSGGSNEQYF.